These 13 T cell receptor beta chains were sequenced from one sample in a study of cytomegalovirus exposure and HLA in healthy donors. It was with 60 Vbeta and 13 Jbeta primers that the PCR ran. Sequenced by immunoSEQ multiplex PCR; TCRdb stores in-frame clones only, minus some. Counted here are under 150,000 clones, roughly 9.4% occurring once; the ten biggest clones make up about 1.7%. The sample consisted of PBMCs. These receptors came from a male donor in good health and CMV-seronegative.

The sample holds a few counts of this clone. The V call is TRBV30, the J call TRBJ2-1, with TRBD2 identical over 11 bases. In germline, CDR1 is GTSNPN, CDR2 SVGIG (reference sequence). The junction had 10 bases not matched to a gene; V was cut back by 3 bases and J by 9 bases. This CDR3 is 15 amino acids long. CDR3 DNA sequence: TGTGCCTGGAGCCTCACTAGCGGGAGTGGGGGTGAGCAGTTCTTC. Its protein is CAWSLTSGSGGEQFF. Variable domain in full (rest from reference TRBV30 and TRBJ2-1): SQTIHQWPATLVQPVGSPLSLECTVEGTSNPNLYWYRQAAGRGLQLLFYSVGIGQISSEVPQNLSASRPQDRQFILSSKKLLLSDSGFYLCAWSLTSGSGGEQFFGPGTRLTVL.

The V and J genes are TRBV27 and TRBJ2-5, with 10 bases fitting TRBD1. The CDR3 has 15 residues. The J segment lost 5 bases and the V segment lost 5 bases, leaving 8 bases of the junction unmatched. CDR1 is MNHEY, CDR2 SMNVEV, per germline (reference sequence). Here the CDR3 DNA reads TGTGCCAGCAGTGGAGGAGACAGGGGGCTCGAGACCCAGTACTTC. This sequence encodes CASSGGDRGLETQYF.

There are a few counts of this clone. The rearrangement links TRBV11-3 to TRBJ1-1, with a possible D match to TRBD1 (5 bases). Germline V gives CDR1 SGHNT, CDR2 YENEEA. The V end lost 5 bases, the J end lost 1 base, and 11 bases lay between the germline ends. This CDR3 region has 14 residues. CDR3 DNA sequence: TGTGCCAGCAGCGCGGGACGGGGGAACACTGAAGCTTTCTTT. This translates into CASSAGRGNTEAFF. Together with reference TRBV11-3 and TRBJ1-1, the CDR3 gives the full variable domain: EAGVVQSPRYKIIEKKQPVAFWCNPISGHNTLYWYLQNLGQGPELLIRYENEEAVDDSQLPKDRFSAERLKGVDSTLKIQPAELGDSAVYLCASSAGRGNTEAFFGQGTRLTVV.

This rearrangement joins TRBV6-5 to TRBJ1-2, with unresolved D. CDR3 length equals 14 residues. V was shortened by 0 bases and J by 8 bases, with 13 bases between the two germline ends. CDR1 is MNHEY, CDR2 SVGAGI, per germline. The CDR3 nucleotides are TGTGCCAGCAGTTACTCGAGCATCCACCCAGGCTACACCTTC. Its translation is CASSYSSIHPGYTF.

This chain joins TRBV4-1 and TRBJ1-4, with 9 bases that match TRBD1. This CDR3 contains 16 residues. J gave up 5 bases and V 2 bases, and 6 bases lay outside the gene matches. Germline V gene lookup returns CDR1 MGHRA and CDR2 YSYEKL. Here the CDR3 DNA reads TGCGCCAGCAGCCAAATTTCCGGGACAGGGAATGAAAAACTGTTTTTT. This encodes CASSQISGTGNEKLFF.

This clone turned up a few times. The chain has TRBV27 and TRBJ2-1, with TRBD1 identical over 8 bases. V lost 7 bases and J lost 9; bases outside the gene matches: 14. CDR1 and CDR2 from the germline V gene are MNHEY and SMNVEV (reference sequence). The CDR3 spans 15 residues. The chain's CDR3 is CASTKDRDEVGEQFF. The DNA of the CDR3 is TGTGCCAGCACCAAGGACAGGGACGAGGTGGGTGAGCAGTTCTTC.

This clone was seen only a few times. The chain links TRBV28 to TRBJ1-1, with TRBD1 matching 7 bases. This CDR3 has 15 amino acids. From germline, CDR1 is MDHEN and CDR2 SYDVKM. Unmatched junction bases numbered 7, after V lost 5 bases and J lost 1 base. The CDR3 loop is CASSPIDRANTEAFF. The CDR3 nucleotides read TGTGCCAGCAGTCCCATAGACAGGGCGAACACTGAAGCTTTCTTT.

This clone has a handful of counts. The chain links TRBV4-3 to TRBJ2-3; D uncertain. The CDR3 is made up of 13 amino acids. The V gene's germline CDR1 is LGHNA and CDR2 YSLEER. V gave up 4 bases and J gave up 6 bases, with 11 bases separating them. CDR3 region: CASSRYSFDTQYF. In DNA form, the CDR3 reads TGCGCCAGCAGCCGATACAGTTTTGATACGCAGTATTTT.

The chain links TRBV6-5 to TRBJ2-1; 9 bases match TRBD2. The CDR3 is 14 residues long. CDR1 is MNHEY, CDR2 SVGAGI, per germline. V lost 6 bases, J lost 4 bases, and 4 bases stayed unmatched. This CDR3 is CASRSAGGYNEQFF. The CDR3 DNA reads TGTGCCAGCAGGTCAGCGGGGGGATACAATGAGCAGTTCTTC.

The V call is TRBV30, the J call TRBJ2-3, with 7 bases matching TRBD2. V was pared by 3 bases and J by 2 bases, with 14 bases of the junction left unmatched. The germline V gene has CDR1 GTSNPN and CDR2 SVGIG (reference sequence). This CDR3 has 17 amino acids. The CDR3 DNA reads as TGTGCCTGGAGCGCAACCACCGGGGACTACTACACAGATACGCAGTATTTT. It codes for CAWSATTGDYYTDTQYF.

This clone was counted a few times. The V call is TRBV15, the J call TRBJ2-3, with 12 bases aligning to TRBD1. The CDR3 contains 18 residues. Germline lookup yields CDR1 LNHNV and CDR2 YYDKDF (reference sequence). V lost 0 bases to trimming and J lost 6 bases; unmatched junction nucleotides: 10. The CDR3 nucleotides are TGTGCCACCAGCAGAGATTGGGGACAGGGGGCTCTCATGGATACGCAGTATTTT. It translates to CATSRDWGQGALMDTQYF.

This clone was detected only a few times. The V gene is TRBV27, the J gene TRBJ1-5; a possible D gene is TRBD1 (5 bases). CDR3 length: 15 amino acids. Germline loops: CDR1 MNHEY, CDR2 SMNVEV (reference sequence). Trimming removed 6 bases from V and 4 bases from J, with 16 bases in between. The CDR3 loop is CASREAGPSNQPQHF. The CDR3 nucleotides are TGTGCCAGCAGAGAAGCGGGACCGTCGAATCAGCCCCAGCATTTT.

This clone came up a few times. V and J are TRBV11-3 and TRBJ2-5; perhaps TRBD2 as D (6 bases). Germline CDR1 reads SGHNT; CDR2 reads YENEEA. The V and J ends lost 2 bases and 5 bases respectively, with 9 bases between them. The CDR3 loop spans 13 amino acids. The CDR3 sequence: CASSLRETETQYF. CDR3 sequence (DNA): TGTGCCAGCAGCTTACGGGAGACGGAGACCCAGTACTTC.